The rows below give T cell receptor beta chains drawn from one sample of a study of T cell clonotyping in hematopoietic cell transplantation. Libraries were prepared by immunoSEQ multiplex PCR; TCRdb keeps only in-frame clonotypes and omits some of them. The sample consists of roughly 15,000 clones, around 90% of them appearing once. Sequenced sample: peripheral blood mononuclear cells. These receptors were taken from a man aged 50-59 years in good health. Some clones in this sample may be carry-over from other donors' samples. Both conserved end residues are part of each CDR3. The D gene is left open where the match is weak. Not every row has a clone size; where given, it reads once, few, many or a size class.

>-|TRBD1|TRBV28|TRBJ2-1
CASRGQAYNEQFF
TGTGCCAGCAGGGGACAGGCCTACAATGAGCAGTTCTTC
>-|-|TRBV30|TRBJ1-4
CAWSPVGRRTNEKLFF
TGTGCCTGGAGTCCTGTAGGGCGTCGGACTAATGAAAAACTGTTTTTT
>-|-|TRBV7-6|TRBJ1-1
CASSLVPGYTEAFF
TGTGCCAGCAGCTTAGTTCCGGGTTACACTGAAGCTTTCTTT
>once|-|TRBV6-1|TRBJ2-7
CASSELQGPYEQYF
TGTGCCAGCAGTGAACTACAGGGCCCCTACGAGCAGTACTTC
>-|TRBD2|TRBV25-1|TRBJ2-7
CASSGGGLAYEQYF
TGTGCCAGCAGTGGAGGTGGACTAGCCTACGAGCAGTACTTC
>few|-|TRBV6-8|TRBJ1-1
CASRGGWNTEAFF
TGTGCCAGCAGGGGGGGTTGGAACACTGAAGCTTTCTTT
>-|-|TRBV5-1|TRBJ1-1
CASSYYMNTEAFF
TGCGCCAGCAGCTATTACATGAACACTGAAGCTTTCTTT
>-|-|TRBV27|TRBJ2-7
CASSGRDTRGEQYF
TGTGCCAGCAGTGGCCGGGACACACGAGGGGAGCAGTACTTC
>-|TRBD2|TRBV7-7|TRBJ2-3
CASSLAGQDTQYF
TGTGCTAGCAGCTTAGCGGGGCAAGATACGCAGTATTTT
>-|TRBD1|TRBV29-1|TRBJ1-5
CSVGTGGQPQHF
TGCAGCGTGGGAACAGGGGGTCAGCCCCAGCATTTT
>-|TRBD2|TRBV30|TRBJ2-3
CAWSVYGGGDTQYF
TGTGCCTGGAGTGTATATGGGGGAGGGGATACGCAGTATTTT
>-|-|TRBV4-3|TRBJ1-2
CASSQEARSQTYGYTF
TGCGCCAGCAGCCAAGAGGCGAGGTCACAGACGTATGGCTACACCTTC
>-|TRBD2|TRBV29-1|TRBJ2-5
CSVASSGGEETQYF
TGCAGCGTTGCTTCTAGCGGGGGCGAGGAGACCCAGTACTTC
>few|-|TRBV2|TRBJ1-5
CASSARWGNQPQHF
TGTGCCAGCAGTGCAAGGTGGGGCAATCAGCCCCAGCATTTT
>-|-|TRBV14|TRBJ2-2
CASSQVITANTGELFF
TGTGCCAGCAGCCAAGTCATTACCGCGAACACCGGGGAGCTGTTTTTT
>-|-|TRBV19|TRBJ2-6
CASSIGSASSGANVLTF
TGTGCCAGTAGTATAGGATCGGCAAGCTCTGGGGCCAACGTCCTGACTTTC
>-|TRBD1|TRBV5-1|TRBJ1-1
CASSLSGGSTEAFF
TGCGCCAGCAGCTTGTCAGGGGGAAGCACTGAAGCTTTCTTT
>-|-|TRBV6-5|TRBJ2-5
CATEGNQETQYF
TGTGCCACCGAGGGGAACCAAGAGACCCAGTACTTC
>-|-|TRBV28|TRBJ2-3
CASARRGPDTQYF
TGTGCCAGCGCTCGCAGGGGTCCAGATACGCAGTATTTT
>-|-|TRBV4-1|TRBJ2-6
CASSQEAGLSSGANVLTF
TGCGCCAGCAGCCAAGAGGCAGGGCTGAGCTCTGGGGCCAACGTCCTGACTTTC
>-|-|TRBV5-6|TRBJ1-2
CASSLVGWDSNGYTF
TGTGCCAGCAGCTTGGTGGGGTGGGATTCCAATGGCTACACCTTC
>-|TRBD1|TRBV6-6|TRBJ2-2
CASSYGQGAGELFF
TGTGCCAGCAGTTACGGTCAGGGGGCCGGGGAGCTGTTTTTT
>-|-|TRBV7-2|TRBJ1-6
CASSLRRSVSLHF
TGTGCCAGCAGCTTAAGGCGGTCGGTATCCCTCCACTTT
>-|-|TRBV7-3|TRBJ2-3
CASSSKPGTSTDTQYF
TGTGCCAGCAGTTCAAAGCCCGGGACTAGCACAGATACGCAGTATTTT
>few|-|TRBV4-1|TRBJ1-5
CASSQGPWQGQPQHF
TGCGCCAGCAGCCAAGGTCCCTGGCAAGGCCAGCCCCAGCATTTT
>-|-|TRBV4-2|TRBJ2-3
CASSQEEEAADTQYF
TGTGCCAGCAGCCAAGAGGAAGAAGCGGCAGATACGCAGTATTTT
>-|TRBD2|TRBV11-2|TRBJ2-3
CASSSEGLATDTQYF
TGTGCCAGCAGCTCGGAGGGACTAGCCACAGATACGCAGTATTTT
>-|TRBD1|TRBV5-4|TRBJ1-2
CASRPGTDYGYTF
TGTGCCAGCAGGCCCGGGACAGACTATGGCTACACCTTC
>-|-|TRBV7-2|TRBJ1-5
CASSRWSNQPQHF
TGTGCCAGCAGCCGGTGGAGCAATCAGCCCCAGCATTTT
>-|-|TRBV30|TRBJ1-2
CAWRGIDTGRDGYTF
TGTGCCTGGAGGGGGATAGATACAGGGAGAGATGGCTACACCTTC
>-|-|TRBV2|TRBJ1-1
CASSESPDNTEAFF
TGTGCCAGCAGTGAGTCTCCCGATAACACTGAAGCTTTCTTT
>-|TRBD2|TRBV7-2|TRBJ2-5
CASSLWRGEEETQYF
TGTGCCAGCAGCTTATGGCGGGGGGAGGAAGAGACCCAGTACTTC
>-|-|TRBV27|TRBJ1-1
CASSLSGPIEAFF
TGTGCCAGCAGTTTATCGGGACCGATTGAAGCTTTCTTT
>-|-|TRBV25-1|TRBJ1-5
CASSELGGSNQPQHF
TGTGCCAGCAGTGAATTGGGAGGAAGCAATCAGCCCCAGCATTTT
>-|-|TRBV11-2|TRBJ2-1
CASSPIPYNEQFF
TGTGCCAGCAGCCCCATCCCCTACAATGAGCAGTTCTTC
>few|-|TRBV20-1|TRBJ1-2
CSARDEHTNPF
TGCAGTGCTAGAGATGAGCACACCAATCCCTTC
>-|-|TRBV28|TRBJ1-2
CASSLGVYYGYTF
TGTGCCAGCAGTTTAGGGGTTTACTATGGCTACACCTTC
>-|-|TRBV30|TRBJ1-2
CAWSVNYGYTF
TGTGCCTGGAGTGTAAATTATGGCTACACCTTC
>once|-|TRBV1|TRBJ1-2
CTSSRFDRDYGYTF
TGCACCAGCAGCCGCTTCGACAGGGACTATGGCTACACCTTC
>-|-|TRBV5-1|TRBJ1-1
CASSTPGSANTEAFF
TGCGCCAGCAGCACCCCAGGGTCGGCGAACACTGAAGCTTTCTTT
>-|TRBD1|TRBV5-1|TRBJ2-7
CASSITGQGYYEQYF
TGCGCCAGCAGCATTACGGGACAGGGGTACTACGAGCAGTACTTC
>once|-|TRBV29-1|TRBJ2-4
CSGGAGLVGENIQYF
TGCAGCGGAGGTGCGGGGCTAGTAGGGGAAAACATTCAGTACTTC
>-|-|TRBV11-3|TRBJ1-1
CASSPTRMNTEAFF
TGTGCCAGCAGCCCTACAAGGATGAACACTGAAGCTTTCTTT
>-|TRBD1|TRBV28|TRBJ1-5
CASSPQQGAGNQPQHF
TGTGCCAGCAGTCCACAACAGGGGGCTGGCAATCAGCCCCAGCATTTT
>-|-|TRBV9|TRBJ1-2
CASSSNPGSQGYTF
TGTGCCAGCAGCTCCAACCCCGGGTCGCAAGGCTACACCTTC
>-|-|TRBV6-5|TRBJ1-1
CASSTATEAFF
TGTGCCAGCAGTACCGCCACTGAAGCTTTCTTT
>-|TRBD1|TRBV6-5|TRBJ1-2
CASRPQGKKGYTF
TGTGCCAGCCGACCACAGGGGAAGAAGGGCTACACCTTC
>-|-|TRBV6-5|TRBJ2-2
CASSYSWGTGELFF
TGTGCCAGCAGTTACTCTTGGGGCACCGGGGAGCTGTTTTTT
>-|-|TRBV10-1|TRBJ1-1
CASSKDFGATEAFF
TGCGCCAGCAGTAAAGATTTTGGGGCCACTGAAGCTTTCTTT
>-|-|TRBV28|TRBJ1-5
CASTTGNQPQHF
TGTGCCAGTACGACAGGAAATCAGCCCCAGCATTTT
>-|-|TRBV28|TRBJ1-2
CASSLPSGYTF
TGTGCCAGCAGTTTACCAAGTGGCTACACCTTC
>few|-|TRBV19|TRBJ1-2
CASKDSHLINYGYTF
TGTGCCAGTAAGGACAGCCACCTCATTAACTATGGCTACACCTTC
>-|TRBD1|TRBV6-5|TRBJ1-5
CASSGTQGVGQPQHF
TGTGCCAGCAGTGGGACACAGGGGGTTGGTCAGCCCCAGCATTTT
>-|TRBD1|TRBV25-1|TRBJ1-2
CASRGLGQGGDGYTF
TGTGCCAGCAGGGGCTTAGGACAGGGGGGGGATGGCTACACCTTC